Below, 16 T cell receptor beta chains from the same sample are listed, as sequenced in a study of blood T cell repertoires in COVID-19. The assay was immunoSEQ multiplex PCR, and TCRdb's table has in-frame clones only and misses some. The sample lists a few hundred thousand clones; roughly 87% were seen once. The sample comprised PBMCs or T cells enriched from blood (not recorded which). The source of these receptors is a man aged 18 to 30 who had recovered from COVID-19.

The chain carries TRBV6-5 and TRBJ1-1; unclear D gene. From germline, CDR1 is MNHEY and CDR2 SVGAGI. The CDR3 is 12 amino acids. Deletions cut 2 bases from V and 4 bases from J, with 5 bases between. For the CDR3, the DNA is TGTGCCAGCAGTTACGAGGGCACTGAAGCTTTCTTT. It translates to CASSYEGTEAFF.

The CDR3 loop is CASSILGDGYTF. The CDR3 DNA reads as TGTGCCAGTAGTATTCTAGGGGATGGCTACACCTTC. This rearrangement joins TRBV19 to TRBJ1-2, with D possibly TRBD1 on 5 matching bases. CDR1 LNHDA and CDR2 SQIVND come from the germline V gene (reference sequence). V lost 3 bases to trimming and J lost 6 bases, with 8 bases between them. This CDR3 contains 12 residues.

V gene TRBV5-1 combines with J gene TRBJ2-7, with no clear D. V lost 2 bases to trimming and J lost 4 bases, with 13 bases between them. Germline V lookup: CDR1 SGHRS, CDR2 YFSETQ. This CDR3 has 14 residues. The CDR3 coding sequence is TGCGCCAGCAGCTTCGGGTCCACATTATACGAGCAGTACTTC. It codes for CASSFGSTLYEQYF.

J is TRBJ2-5 and V is TRBV7-9; D is possibly TRBD1 (5 bases). This CDR3 has 15 amino acids. Germline CDR1 reads SEHNR; CDR2 reads FQNEAQ (reference sequence). V lost 5 bases and J lost 3, with 16 bases in between. The CDR3 is CASSHDLNRKETQYF. The CDR3 DNA follows: TGTGCCAGCAGCCACGACCTTAACAGGAAAGAGACCCAGTACTTC.

This chain uses TRBV29-1 with TRBJ1-3, with 11 bases identical to TRBD1. The germline V gene has CDR1 SQVTM and CDR2 ANQGSEA. Trimming at V came to 0 bases and at J to 3 bases, leaving 4 bases not matched to a gene. The CDR3 loop spans 16 amino acids. The CDR3 spells CSVEETGTGGGNTIYF. CDR3 coding DNA: TGCAGCGTTGAAGAAACCGGGACAGGGGGTGGAAACACCATATATTTT.

This clone was seen more than once but under ten times. This chain uses TRBV27 with TRBJ2-7; 10 bases map to TRBD1. V lost 3 bases, J lost 0 bases, and 2 bases stayed unmatched. The germline V gene has CDR1 MNHEY and CDR2 SMNVEV (reference sequence). The CDR3 covers 15 residues. DNA for the CDR3: TGTGCCAGCAGTTTGCGGACAGGGGGCTCCTACGAGCAGTACTTC. Translation gives CASSLRTGGSYEQYF.

J is TRBJ1-2 and V is TRBV4-1; unclear D gene. This CDR3 is 14 amino acids long. The germline CDR1 and CDR2 sequences are MGHRA and YSYEKL. The ends were cut back, 0 bases at V and 4 bases at J, with 9 bases in the middle. CDR3 nucleotides: TGCGCCAGCAGCCAAGATCGAGGAGCCTATGGCTACACCTTC. Its translation is CASSQDRGAYGYTF.

The V and J genes are TRBV28 and TRBJ1-2, with a tentative D call TRBD1 (5 bases). This CDR3 contains 11 residues. Trimming removed 10 bases at V and 4 bases at J, with 10 bases between. Per the germline V gene, CDR1 is MDHEN and CDR2 is SYDVKM. The CDR3 sequence: CATGHIYGYTF. Here the CDR3 DNA reads TGTGCCACCGGACACATCTATGGCTACACCTTC.

The gene calls are TRBV4-1 and TRBJ2-2, with a tentative D call TRBD1 (5 bases). Germline V gene data show CDR1 as MGHRA and CDR2 as YSYEKL. The V end lost 8 bases, the J end lost 4 bases, and 14 bases lay between the germline ends. The length of the CDR3 is 14 residues. Here the CDR3 DNA reads TGCGCCAGCCGTCCCCAGGGAACCACCGGGGAGCTGTTTTTT. It encodes CASRPQGTTGELFF.

CDR3 nucleotides: TGTGCCAGCAGCTTAGGGCTAGGCGGGAGAATGAATGAGCAGTTCTTC. Its protein is CASSLGLGGRMNEQFF. The J gene is TRBJ2-1, the V gene TRBV7-2; 7 nucleotides line up with TRBD2. After removal of 1 base from V and 7 bases from J, the junction contained 10 bases not matched to a gene. The CDR3 spans 16 residues. The germline gives CDR1 SGHTA, CDR2 FQGNSA.

This clone was counted once. The chain uses TRBV6-1 and TRBJ1-5; 7 bases fit TRBD1. The CDR3 totals 15 residues. Germline V gene sequence: CDR1 MNHNS, CDR2 SASEGT. Losses at the gene ends were 2 bases for V and 6 bases for J; bases not matched to a gene: 7. CDR3 amino acids: CASSEMRQGVQPQHF. The CDR3 DNA follows: TGTGCCAGCAGTGAAATGAGACAGGGCGTTCAGCCCCAGCATTTT.

The rearrangement joins TRBV19 to TRBJ1-3, with unresolved D. Germline CDR1 LNHDA, CDR2 SQIVND (reference sequence). The CDR3 has 13 residues. Trimming pared 6 bases from V and 3 bases from J, leaving 9 bases between. The CDR3 spells CASSRLDGNTIYF. DNA for the CDR3: TGTGCCAGTAGCCGGTTAGATGGAAACACCATATATTTT.

V gene TRBV6-5 combines with J gene TRBJ1-5; D might be TRBD1 (5 bases). Germline V gene lookup returns CDR1 MNHEY and CDR2 SVGAGI. The CDR3 sequence is 15 residues long. Trimming cost V 6 bases and J 0 bases, with 12 bases left between them. The CDR3 here is CASRRQPNSNQPQHF. CDR3 bases: TGTGCCAGCAGAAGACAGCCGAATAGCAATCAGCCCCAGCATTTT.

The genes are TRBV7-3 and TRBJ2-1; D is ambiguous. The germline CDR1 and CDR2 sequences are SGHTA and FQGTGA. V lost 1 base, J lost 5 bases, and 6 bases lay in between. The CDR3 runs to 13 residues. For the CDR3, the DNA is TGTGCCAGCAGCTTAATATCCCACAATGAGCAGTTCTTC. Its protein product is CASSLISHNEQFF.

This clone was detected only once. This chain links TRBV5-1 with TRBJ2-7; 8 positions agree with TRBD1. This CDR3 region has 14 residues. J was trimmed by 6 bases and V by 0 bases; bases with no gene match: 5. The germline V gene has CDR1 SGHRS and CDR2 YFSETQ. The DNA of the CDR3 is TGCGCCAGCAGCTTGGACTCAGGGGGCGGCGAGCAGTACTTC. Translated: CASSLDSGGGEQYF. The entire variable domain, with the rest obtained from reference TRBV5-1 and TRBJ2-7, is as follows: KAGVTQTPRYLIKTRGQQVTLSCSPISGHRSVSWYQQTPGQGLQFLFEYFSETQRNKGNFPGRFSGRQFSNSRSEMNVSTLELGDSALYLCASSLDSGGGEQYFGPGTRLTVT.

The chain recombines TRBV12-5 with TRBJ2-1; D ambiguous. Germline V gives CDR1 LGHNT, CDR2 FRNRAP. CDR3 length: 12 residues. V dropped 6 bases and J dropped 2 bases, with 5 bases sitting between them. The CDR3 reads CASGAPYNEQFF. For the CDR3, the DNA is TGTGCTAGTGGGGCCCCCTACAATGAGCAGTTCTTC.